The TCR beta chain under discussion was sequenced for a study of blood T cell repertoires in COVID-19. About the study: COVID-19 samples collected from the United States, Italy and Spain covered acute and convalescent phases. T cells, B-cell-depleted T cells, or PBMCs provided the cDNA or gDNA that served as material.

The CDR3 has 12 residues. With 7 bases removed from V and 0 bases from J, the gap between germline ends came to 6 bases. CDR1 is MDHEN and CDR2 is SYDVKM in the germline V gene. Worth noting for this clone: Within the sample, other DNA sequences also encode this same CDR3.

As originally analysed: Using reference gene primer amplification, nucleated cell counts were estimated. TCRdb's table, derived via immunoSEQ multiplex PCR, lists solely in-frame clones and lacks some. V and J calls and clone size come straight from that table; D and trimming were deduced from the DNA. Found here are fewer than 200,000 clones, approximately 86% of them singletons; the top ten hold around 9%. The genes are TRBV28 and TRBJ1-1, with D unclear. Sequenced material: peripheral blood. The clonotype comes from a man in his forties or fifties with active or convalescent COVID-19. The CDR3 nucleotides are TGTGCCAGCACCCTAATGAACACTGAAGCTTTCTTT. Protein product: CASTLMNTEAFF.